This record covers a single T cell receptor (beta chain). Its target antigen remains unknown. Base qualities are not at hand, and no much larger clone is one base apart. This specimen belongs to a study of blood T cell repertoires in COVID-19 (TCRdb year 2020). Study-wide context: Samples covering the acute and convalescent phases of COVID-19 were provided by collaborators in the United States, Italy and Spain. Deeply sampled blood TCRbeta repertoires from subjects exposed to, actively infected with, or recovered from COVID-19 were included in the dataset. The prospective study material was composed of cDNA or gDNA derived from T cells, B-cell-depleted T cells, or PBMCs. A de-identified subject ID, COVID-19 status, age in years and sex were almost always included in the sample metadata. Where available, HLA class I and class II types were obtained from metadata supplied by the sample provider rather than from assay-based typing. The repertoires were released in a freely available public database meant as a resource for research on the immune response to SARS-CoV-2. Samples were obtained from the ongoing ImmuneRACE study (first 160 participants) and from roughly 1,300 subjects provided by 6 global collaborators. General findings and caveats noted by the study authors: The amount of clinical and demographic metadata varied by source and participant and was provided uncurated.

TCRbeta CDR3 regions were amplified from genomic DNA by means of the immunoSEQ Assay, a bias-controlled multiplex PCR. From the authors' description of their analysis: The number of nucleated cells in each sample was estimated by amplification of reference gene primers within the assay. Sequence reads were collapsed and filtered to measure the absolute abundance of every unique TCRbeta CDR3 rearrangement. For each sample, productive Simpson clonality was calculated as the square root of Simpson's diversity index over productive rearrangements. Imported from immuneACCESS, the table was reduced by TCRdb to in-frame sequences with V and J called. These copies leave out some clones; in studies compared against another copy, an unresolved V gene accounts for under half, and the cause of the remainder is not known. V and J calls and clone size follow that table, whereas D and trimming were derived from the DNA. The sample profile shows 200,000 or so clones; about 90% of them were found once. Roughly 2% of the sample rests with the top ten.

Its CDR3 holds 12 amino acids, cysteine through phenylalanine. Only the CDR3 DNA stays, 36 bases, in frame from base 1. CDR1 MDHEN and CDR2 SYDVKM are derived from the germline V gene. V was cut back by 7 bases and J by 2 bases, leaving a gap of 8 bases between them. Each collaborating institution followed its own protocols to collect whole blood in K2EDTA tubes. For TCRbeta analysis, collaborators shipped samples as frozen whole blood, isolated PBMCs, or DNA extracted from either of those sample types. Recombination linked TRBV28 to TRBJ1-2; a tentative D call is TRBD1 (5 bases match). The sample consisted of peripheral blood. This clonotype originated in a man aged 35 to 55 with active or convalescent COVID-19. The DNA sequence reads TGTGCCAGCATGGACATAAACTATGGCTACACCTTC. Translated, it gives CASMDINYGYTF.